This TCR beta chain was captured by sequencing in a study of blood T cell repertoires in COVID-19. The wider study: The United States, Italy and Spain supplied acute and convalescent COVID-19 samples.

V dropped 6 bases and J dropped 5 bases, with 19 bases sitting between them. The CDR3 has 15 amino acids. In germline, CDR1 is MNHEY, CDR2 SVGAGI. Produced via immunoSEQ multiplex PCR; TCRdb's table is partial and in-frame only. The repertoire has some 110,000 clones, 75% to 90% of them found once; the top ten carry more than 4%. The clonotype comes from a man aged 35 to 55 with acute or convalescent COVID-19. The chain links TRBV6-5 to TRBJ1-1; D uncertain. Material: peripheral blood. The CDR3 region is CASRPRSLDETEAFF. CDR3 in DNA: TGTGCCAGCAGGCCCCGAAGCCTCGATGAAACTGAAGCTTTCTTT.